These T cell receptor beta chains were read from a single sample in a study of T cell repertoires in cytomegalovirus infection. TCRdb used MiXCR to reprocess the reads, holding one entry per CDR3 protein. The table lists about 830,000 distinct CDR3 sequences, about 30% of them singletons, with roughly 12% in the top ten. For these TCRs, the target antigens are not known. The sample in question was cultured CD8+ T cells from PBMCs, obtained from culture after CMV antigen stimulation. The receptors derive from a human donor in good health (CMV status not recorded). Some clones in this sample may be carry-over from other donors' samples. The CDR3 runs from the conserved cysteine through the conserved F or W. The order of the fields is V gene, J gene, clone size, D gene, CDR3 DNA, CDR3 protein. A D gene is named only where the DNA matches it firmly. Rows may omit the clone size; those that give it use once, few, many or a size class.

TRBV20-1	TRBJ2-3	-	-	TGCAGTGCCCCGCCCTTGGGCTCCGCTAGCACAGATACGCAGTATTTT	CSAPPLGSASTDTQYF
TRBV10-3	TRBJ2-3	-	TRBD1	TGTGCCAGTAGACAGGGGACAGATACGCAGTATTTT	CASRQGTDTQYF
TRBV15	TRBJ2-7	-	TRBD2	TGTGCCACCAGCAAACGGGGGGACTACTACGAGCAGTACTTC	CATSKRGDYYEQYF
TRBV7-6	TRBJ1-1	few	-	TGTGCCAGCAGCGACGGAGGTGAAGCTTTCTTT	CASSDGGEAFF
TRBV6-1	TRBJ1-5	few	TRBD1	TGTGCCAGCAGTCTGAGACAGGGGCATCAGCCCCAGCATTTT	CASSLRQGHQPQHF
TRBV5-6	TRBJ2-5	-	TRBD1	TGTGCCAGCAGCTCTATTACAGGGGCGGAGACCCAGTACTTC	CASSSITGAETQYF
TRBV6-1	TRBJ1-3	few	-	TGTGCCAGCAGTGAAGAACCCGCTGGAAACACCATATATTTT	CASSEEPAGNTIYF
TRBV4-2	TRBJ2-1	-	TRBD2	TGTGCCAGCAGCCAAGAGAGTGCGGGGGGGTACTACAATGAGCAGTTCTTC	CASSQESAGGYYNEQFF
TRBV24-1	TRBJ2-1	-	TRBD1	TGTGCCACCAGTGACGCTACCGGGACAGGGGAATCCCTTTTTCACAATGAGCAGTTCTTC	CATSDATGTGESLFHNEQFF
TRBV7-8	TRBJ1-1	few	-	TGTGCCAGCAGCCCTGGACCCAGCACTGAAGCTTTCTTT	CASSPGPSTEAFF
TRBV7-2	TRBJ1-1	many	-	TGTGCCAGCGGCTCCACGAACACTGAAGCTTTCTTT	CASGSTNTEAFF
TRBV7-9	TRBJ1-4	many	-	TGTGCCAGCAGCTGGGTGACTGGGGAACTGTTTTTT	CASSWVTGELFF
TRBV29-1	TRBJ2-1	few	TRBD1	TGCAGCGTTGACCAGGGACAGGGCTACAATGAGCAGTTCTTC	CSVDQGQGYNEQFF
TRBV6-1	TRBJ1-6	few	-	TGTGCCAGCAGTGAATCCCGCAGGGGTACACCCCTCCACTTT	CASSESRRGTPLHF
TRBV4-1	TRBJ2-1	few	TRBD2	TGCGCCAGCAGCCAAGATCCGGGGGGCTACAATGAGCAGTTCTTC	CASSQDPGGYNEQFF